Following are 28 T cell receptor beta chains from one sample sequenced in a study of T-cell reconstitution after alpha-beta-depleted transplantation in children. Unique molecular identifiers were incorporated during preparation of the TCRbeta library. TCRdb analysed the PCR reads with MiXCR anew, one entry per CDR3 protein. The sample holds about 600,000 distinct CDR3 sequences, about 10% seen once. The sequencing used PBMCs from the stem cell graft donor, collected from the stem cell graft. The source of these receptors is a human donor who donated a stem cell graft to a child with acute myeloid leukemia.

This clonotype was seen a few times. The CDR3 nucleotides read TGTGCCAGCAGCCAAGATTTGAACTTCATAGGCTACACCTTC. The encoded protein is CASSQDLNFIGYTF. The chain carries TRBV4-2 and TRBJ1-2, with D unclear. Trimming cost V 0 bases and J 8 bases, with 13 bases left between them. This CDR3 is built from 14 residues. Per the germline V gene, CDR1 is LGHNA and CDR2 is YNFKEQ.

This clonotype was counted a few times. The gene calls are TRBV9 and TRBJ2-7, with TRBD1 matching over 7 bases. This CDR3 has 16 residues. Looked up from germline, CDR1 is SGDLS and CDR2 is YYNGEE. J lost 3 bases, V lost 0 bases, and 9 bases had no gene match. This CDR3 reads CASSVGLRDRDYEQYF. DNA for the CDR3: TGTGCCAGCAGCGTAGGCCTACGTGACAGGGACTACGAGCAGTACTTC. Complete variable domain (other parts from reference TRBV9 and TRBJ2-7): DSGVTQTPKHLITATGQRVTLRCSPRSGDLSVYWYQQSLDQGLQFLIQYYNGEERAKGNILERFSAQQFPDLHSELNLSSLELGDSALYFCASSVGLRDRDYEQYFGPGTRLTVT.

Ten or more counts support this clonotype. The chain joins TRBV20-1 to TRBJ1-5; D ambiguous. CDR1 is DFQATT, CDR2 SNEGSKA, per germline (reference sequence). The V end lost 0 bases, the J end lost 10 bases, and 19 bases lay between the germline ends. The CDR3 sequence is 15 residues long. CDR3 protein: CSARDSRPGVFPQHF. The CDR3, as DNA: TGCAGTGCTAGAGATTCGCGACCGGGAGTCTTTCCCCAGCATTTT.

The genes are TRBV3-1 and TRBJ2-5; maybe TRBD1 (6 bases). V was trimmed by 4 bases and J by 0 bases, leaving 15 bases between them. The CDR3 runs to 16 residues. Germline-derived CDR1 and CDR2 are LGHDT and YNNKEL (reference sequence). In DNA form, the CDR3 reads TGTGCCAGCAGCCCCGACAGGAGACCTTACCAAGAGACCCAGTACTTC. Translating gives CASSPDRRPYQETQYF.

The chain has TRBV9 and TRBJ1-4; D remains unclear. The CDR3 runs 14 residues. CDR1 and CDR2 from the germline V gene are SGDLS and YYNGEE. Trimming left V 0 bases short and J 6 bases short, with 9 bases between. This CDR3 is CASSVGRIDEKLFF. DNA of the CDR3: TGTGCCAGCAGCGTAGGTCGGATCGATGAAAAACTGTTTTTT.

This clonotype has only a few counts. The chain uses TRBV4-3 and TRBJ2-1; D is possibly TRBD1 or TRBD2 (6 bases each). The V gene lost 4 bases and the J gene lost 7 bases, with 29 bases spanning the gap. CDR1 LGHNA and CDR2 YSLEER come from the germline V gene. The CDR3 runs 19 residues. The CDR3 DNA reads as TGCGCCAGCAGCCCTAAGGGGGTAGGGGGTAGCGGTGCGGTAAATGAGCAGTTCTTC. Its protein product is CASSPKGVGGSGAVNEQFF.

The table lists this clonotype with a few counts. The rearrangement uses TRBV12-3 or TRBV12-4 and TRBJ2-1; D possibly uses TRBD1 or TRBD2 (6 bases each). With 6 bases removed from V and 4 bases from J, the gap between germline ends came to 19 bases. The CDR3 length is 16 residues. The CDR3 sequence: CASSPRGVGGYNEQFF. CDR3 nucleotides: TGTGCCAGCAGCCCTAGGGGGGTAGGGGGGTACAATGAGCAGTTCTTC.

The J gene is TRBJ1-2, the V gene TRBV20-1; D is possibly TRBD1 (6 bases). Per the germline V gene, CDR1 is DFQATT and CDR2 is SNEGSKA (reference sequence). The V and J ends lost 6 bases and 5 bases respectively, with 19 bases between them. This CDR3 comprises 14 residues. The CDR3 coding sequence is TGCAGTGCCCCCGAGGGGGGCGGAGATTATGGCTACACCTTC. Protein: CSAPEGGGDYGYTF.

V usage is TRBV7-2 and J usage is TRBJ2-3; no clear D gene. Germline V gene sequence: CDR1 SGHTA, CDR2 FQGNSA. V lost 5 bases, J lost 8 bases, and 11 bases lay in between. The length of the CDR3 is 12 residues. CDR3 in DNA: TGTGCCAGCAGCCCCCTGGTTGGTACGCAGTATTTT. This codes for CASSPLVGTQYF.

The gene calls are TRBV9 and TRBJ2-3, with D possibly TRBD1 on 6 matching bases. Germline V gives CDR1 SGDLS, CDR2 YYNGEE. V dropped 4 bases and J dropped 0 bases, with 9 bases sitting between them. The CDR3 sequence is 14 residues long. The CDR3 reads CASSNTGSTDTQYF. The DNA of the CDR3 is TGTGCCAGCAGCAATACAGGGAGCACAGATACGCAGTATTTT. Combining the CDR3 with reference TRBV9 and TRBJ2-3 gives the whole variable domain DSGVTQTPKHLITATGQRVTLRCSPRSGDLSVYWYQQSLDQGLQFLIQYYNGEERAKGNILERFSAQQFPDLHSELNLSSLELGDSALYFCASSNTGSTDTQYFGPGTRLTVL.

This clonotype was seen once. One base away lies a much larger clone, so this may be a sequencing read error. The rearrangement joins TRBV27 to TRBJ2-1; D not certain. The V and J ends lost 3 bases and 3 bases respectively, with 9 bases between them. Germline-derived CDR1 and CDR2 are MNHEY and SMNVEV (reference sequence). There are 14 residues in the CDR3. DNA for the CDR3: TGTGCCAGCAGTTTGAGGAATAACTACAATGAGCAGTTCTTC. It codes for CASSLRNNYNEQFF.

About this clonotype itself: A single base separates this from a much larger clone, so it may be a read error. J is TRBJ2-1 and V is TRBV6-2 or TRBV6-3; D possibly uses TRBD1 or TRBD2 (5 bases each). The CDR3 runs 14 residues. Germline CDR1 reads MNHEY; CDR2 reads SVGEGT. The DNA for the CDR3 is TGTGCCAGCAGTAGGGGCGGGTACTACAATGGGCAGTTCTTC. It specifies CASSRGGYYNGQFF.

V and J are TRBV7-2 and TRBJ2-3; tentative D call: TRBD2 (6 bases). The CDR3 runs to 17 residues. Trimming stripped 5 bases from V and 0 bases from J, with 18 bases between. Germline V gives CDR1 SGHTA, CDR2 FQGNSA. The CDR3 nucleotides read TGTGCCAGCAGCCCATTGGTGGGGCGGGGTAGCACAGATACGCAGTATTTT. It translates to CASSPLVGRGSTDTQYF.

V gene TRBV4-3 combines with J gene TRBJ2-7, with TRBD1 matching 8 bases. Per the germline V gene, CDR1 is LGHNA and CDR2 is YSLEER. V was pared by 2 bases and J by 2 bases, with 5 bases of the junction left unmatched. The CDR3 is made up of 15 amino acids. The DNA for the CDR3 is TGCGCCAGCAGCCAATATACAGGGGGGACCTACGAGCAGTACTTC. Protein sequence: CASSQYTGGTYEQYF.

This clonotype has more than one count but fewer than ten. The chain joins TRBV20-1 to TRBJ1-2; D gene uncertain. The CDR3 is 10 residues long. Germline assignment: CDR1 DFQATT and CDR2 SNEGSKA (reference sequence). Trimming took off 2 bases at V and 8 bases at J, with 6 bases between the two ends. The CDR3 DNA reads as TGCAGTGCTAGACACATAGGCTACACCTTC. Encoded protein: CSARHIGYTF.

CDR3 DNA: TGTGCCAGCAGTTTCGGTGGGAAGGGCCTCCTGTATAGCAATCAGCCCCAGCATTTT. Amino acid sequence: CASSFGGKGLLYSNQPQHF. V usage is TRBV12-3 or TRBV12-4 and J usage is TRBJ1-5, with D uncertain. This CDR3 comprises 19 residues. The V end was cut by 3 bases, the J end by 0 bases, with 21 bases between.

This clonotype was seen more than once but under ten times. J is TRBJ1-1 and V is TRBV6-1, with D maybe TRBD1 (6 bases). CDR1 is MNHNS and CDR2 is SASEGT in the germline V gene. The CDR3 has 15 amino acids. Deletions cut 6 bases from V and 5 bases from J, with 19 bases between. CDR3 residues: CASSRPGGGTTEAFF. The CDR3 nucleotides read TGTGCCAGCAGCCGACCAGGAGGGGGAACAACTGAAGCTTTCTTT.

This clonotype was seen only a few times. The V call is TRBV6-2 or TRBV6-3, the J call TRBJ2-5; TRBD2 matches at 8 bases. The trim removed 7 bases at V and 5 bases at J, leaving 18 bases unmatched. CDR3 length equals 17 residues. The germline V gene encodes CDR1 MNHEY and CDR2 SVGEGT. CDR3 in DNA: TGTGCCAGCACCTTCCCTCGGGGAGCGGGAGAAAGGGAGACCCAGTACTTC. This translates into CASTFPRGAGERETQYF.

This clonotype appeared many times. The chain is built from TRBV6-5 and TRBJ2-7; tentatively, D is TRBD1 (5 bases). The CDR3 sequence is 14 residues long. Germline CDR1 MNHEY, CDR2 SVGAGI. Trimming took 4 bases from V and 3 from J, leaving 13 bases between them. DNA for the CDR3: TGTGCCAGCAGTTTGGCAGGGTATGGCTACGAGCAGTACTTC. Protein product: CASSLAGYGYEQYF.

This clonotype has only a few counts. The CDR3: CSARGSYSGEQYF. The CDR3 bases are TGCAGTGCTAGAGGGTCCTACAGCGGGGAGCAGTACTTC. The V gene is TRBV20-1, the J gene TRBJ2-7, with D tentatively TRBD2 (6 bases). The germline CDR1 and CDR2 sequences are DFQATT and SNEGSKA (reference sequence). The length of the CDR3 is 13 residues. V was shortened by 1 base and J by 7 bases, with 14 bases between the two germline ends.

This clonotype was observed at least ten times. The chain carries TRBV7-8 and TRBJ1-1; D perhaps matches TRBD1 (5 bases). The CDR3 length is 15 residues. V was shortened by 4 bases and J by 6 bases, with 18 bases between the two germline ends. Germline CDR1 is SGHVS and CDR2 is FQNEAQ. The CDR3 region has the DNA TGTGCCAGCAGCTACTTAGCAGGGTACCAATCTGAAGCTTTCTTT. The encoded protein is CASSYLAGYQSEAFF.

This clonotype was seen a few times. The CDR3 region is CASIRGRFTTVPHEQYF. The CDR3, as DNA: TGTGCCAGCATAAGGGGCAGATTTACGACTGTCCCCCACGAGCAGTACTTC. J is TRBJ2-7 and V is TRBV2; perhaps TRBD1 as D (5 bases). Germline V gives CDR1 SNHLY, CDR2 FYNNEI. V was shortened by 7 bases and J by 5 bases, with 27 bases between the two germline ends. The CDR3 has 17 amino acids. Full variable domain (missing parts from reference TRBV2 and TRBJ2-7): EPEVTQTPSHQVTQMGQEVILRCVPISNHLYFYWYRQILGQKVEFLVSFYNNEISEKSEIFDDQFSVERPDGSNFTLKIRSTKLEDSAMYFCASIRGRFTTVPHEQYFGPGTRLTVT.

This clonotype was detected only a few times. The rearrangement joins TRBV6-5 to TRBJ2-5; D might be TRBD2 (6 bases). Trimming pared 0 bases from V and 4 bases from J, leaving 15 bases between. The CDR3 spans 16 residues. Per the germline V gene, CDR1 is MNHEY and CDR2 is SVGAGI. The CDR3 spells CASSYSFTSPAETQYF. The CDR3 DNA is TGTGCCAGCAGTTACTCCTTTACTAGCCCGGCAGAGACCCAGTACTTC.

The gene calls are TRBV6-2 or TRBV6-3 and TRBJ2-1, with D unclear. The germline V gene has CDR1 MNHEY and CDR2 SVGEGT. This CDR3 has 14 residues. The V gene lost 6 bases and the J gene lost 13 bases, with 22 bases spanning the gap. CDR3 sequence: CASRKAAAKVGQFF. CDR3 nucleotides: TGTGCCAGCAGGAAGGCAGCCGCAAAGGTCGGACAGTTCTTC.

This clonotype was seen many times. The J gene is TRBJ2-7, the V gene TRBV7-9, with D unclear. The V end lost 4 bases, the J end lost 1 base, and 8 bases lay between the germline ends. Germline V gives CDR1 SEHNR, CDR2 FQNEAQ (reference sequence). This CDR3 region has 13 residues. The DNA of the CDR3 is TGTGCCAGCAGCTATCCCCCTTCCTACGAGCAGTACTTC. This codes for CASSYPPSYEQYF.

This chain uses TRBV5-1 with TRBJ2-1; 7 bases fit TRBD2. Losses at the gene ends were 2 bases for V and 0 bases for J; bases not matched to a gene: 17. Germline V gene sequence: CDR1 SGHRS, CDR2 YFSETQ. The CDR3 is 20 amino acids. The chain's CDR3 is CASSFPLAETYPSSYNEQFF. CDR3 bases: TGCGCCAGCAGCTTCCCCCTAGCGGAAACTTACCCTAGCTCCTACAATGAGCAGTTCTTC. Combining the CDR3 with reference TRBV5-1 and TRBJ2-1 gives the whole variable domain KAGVTQTPRYLIKTRGQQVTLSCSPISGHRSVSWYQQTPGQGLQFLFEYFSETQRNKGNFPGRFSGRQFSNSRSEMNVSTLELGDSALYLCASSFPLAETYPSSYNEQFFGPGTRLTVL.

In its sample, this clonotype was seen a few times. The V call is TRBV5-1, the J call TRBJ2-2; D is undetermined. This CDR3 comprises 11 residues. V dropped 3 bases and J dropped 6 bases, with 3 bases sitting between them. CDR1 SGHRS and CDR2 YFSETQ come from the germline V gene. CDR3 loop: CASSWSGELFF. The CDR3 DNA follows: TGCGCCAGCAGCTGGTCCGGGGAGCTGTTTTTT.

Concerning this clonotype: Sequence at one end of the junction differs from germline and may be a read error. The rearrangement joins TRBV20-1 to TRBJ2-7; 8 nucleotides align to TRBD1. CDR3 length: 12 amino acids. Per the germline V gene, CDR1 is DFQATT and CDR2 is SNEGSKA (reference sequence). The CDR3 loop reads CGARTGIYEQYF. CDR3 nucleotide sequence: TGCGGTGCACGGACAGGGATCTACGAGCAGTACTTC.